This paragraph reports one T cell receptor (beta chain). Per the original methods: Amplification of reference gene primers was used by the study to estimate nucleated cell counts. TCRdb's copy holds only in-frame clones and misses some; the assay was immunoSEQ multiplex PCR. V and J calls and clone size are those listed in that table; D and trimming were worked out from the DNA. The data contain 350,000 to 450,000 clones, approximately 91% of them singletons. Researchers sorted participants into cohorts using their self-reported clinical history. These data come from a study of blood T cell repertoires in COVID-19. The wider study: Acute-phase and convalescent COVID-19 samples originated in the United States, Italy and Spain.

Specimen: PBMCs or T cells enriched from blood (not recorded which). This receptor was obtained from a woman between 18 and 29 years old who had been exposed to COVID-19.

The CDR3 here is CASSELRLAYEQYF. CDR3 in DNA: TGTGCCAGCAGTGAACTAAGGCTAGCCTACGAGCAGTACTTC. The rearrangement joins TRBV2 to TRBJ2-7; D unresolved. V lost 2 bases to trimming and J lost 2 bases, with 10 bases between them. Germline loops: CDR1 SNHLY, CDR2 FYNNEI. This CDR3 spans 14 amino acids.